This T cell receptor beta chain was observed in a study of CD8 T cells in Susac syndrome. As to this clonotype: Its antigen is not identified.

In germline, CDR1 is LGHNA, CDR2 YSLEER. This CDR3 has 14 residues. V lost 4 bases and J lost 2; bases outside the gene matches: 4. General study results and limits: By the study's own acknowledgment, its TCR sequencing and HLA analysis included relatively few individuals.

Patients with stable or active relapsing-remitting disease, all of them treatment-naive, made up the multiple sclerosis controls. Negative isolation yielded CD8+ and CD4+ T cells; FACS enriched TEMRA cells. The authors reverse transcribed roughly 0.45 to 1 ug RNA with random hexamers. TCR beta CDR3 was amplified by immunoSEQ covering 54 Vbeta and 13 Jbeta. MiXCR was run by TCRdb on the immunoSEQ multiplex PCR reads, yielding one entry per CDR3 protein. The repertoire includes some 300,000 distinct CDR3 sequences, approximately 91% of them detected once, and 0.18% sits in the top ten. The chain recombines TRBV4-3 with TRBJ2-5; 7 bases are shared with TRBD2. The TCR comes from a human donor with multiple sclerosis. The specimen sequenced was CD8+ T cells from PBMCs. The CDR3 coding sequence is TGCGCCAGCAGCCGCGGACTAGTACAAGAGACCCAGTACTTC. It specifies CASSRGLVQETQYF.